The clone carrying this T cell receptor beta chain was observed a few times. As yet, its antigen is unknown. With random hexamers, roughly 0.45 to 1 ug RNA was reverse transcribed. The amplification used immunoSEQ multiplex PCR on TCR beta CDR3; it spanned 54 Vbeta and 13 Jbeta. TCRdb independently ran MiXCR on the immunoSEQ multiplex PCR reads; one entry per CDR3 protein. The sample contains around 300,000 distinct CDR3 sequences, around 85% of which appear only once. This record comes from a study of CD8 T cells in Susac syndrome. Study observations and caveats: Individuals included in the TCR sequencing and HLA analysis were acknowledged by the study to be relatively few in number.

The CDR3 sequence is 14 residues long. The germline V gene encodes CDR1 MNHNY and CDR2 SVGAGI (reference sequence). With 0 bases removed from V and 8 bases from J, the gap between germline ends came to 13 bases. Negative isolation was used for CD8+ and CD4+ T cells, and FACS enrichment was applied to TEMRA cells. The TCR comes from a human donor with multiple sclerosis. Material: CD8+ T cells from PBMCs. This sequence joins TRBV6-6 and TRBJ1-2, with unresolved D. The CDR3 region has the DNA TGTGCCAGCAGTTACTCGAAACGGGGAGGAGGCTACACCTTC. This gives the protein CASSYSKRGGGYTF.